This T cell receptor beta chain was captured in a study of Graves' ophthalmopathy and Graves' hyperthyroidism. Trimming at V came to 6 bases and at J to 4 bases, leaving 3 bases not matched to a gene. The CDR3 contains 13 residues. Germline V gene lookup returns CDR1 MNHEY and CDR2 SMNVEV (reference sequence). This clonotype was seen ten or more times. Its antigen is not identified. Over 18 months of follow-up, stable hyperthyroidism required that no ophthalmopathy appear. In this cohort, patients with other autoimmune diseases, uncontrolled infections, pregnancy or lactation were excluded. Regarding the study as a whole: Sensitivity of about 90% and specificity of 65% to 83% were achieved when a 13-signature model separated ophthalmopathy from stable hyperthyroidism. Most expanded clonotypes from thyroid (those above 0.001 frequency) were also found in blood.

The authors amplified TCR beta CDR3 regions, and they did so from RNA transcripts for repertoire sequencing. RT-PCR with HTBI primers came first, then second-round multiplex PCR. TCRdb called the multiplex PCR reads again in MiXCR, with one record for every CDR3 protein. The table shows 40,000 or so distinct CDR3 sequences, with roughly 49% occurring only once. The sequenced sample consisted of peripheral blood. This sequence was found in an adult woman with stable Graves' hyperthyroidism. This chain connects TRBV27 to TRBJ2-3; 8 bases match TRBD2. The CDR3: CASRRLAPDTQYF. As DNA, the CDR3 is TGTGCCAGCAGGCGACTAGCGCCAGATACGCAGTATTTT.